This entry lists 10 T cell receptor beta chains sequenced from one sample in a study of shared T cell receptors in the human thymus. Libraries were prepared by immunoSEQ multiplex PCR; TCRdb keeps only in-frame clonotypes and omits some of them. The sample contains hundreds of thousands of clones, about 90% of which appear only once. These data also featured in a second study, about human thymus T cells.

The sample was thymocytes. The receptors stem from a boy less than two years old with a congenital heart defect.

CDR3 in DNA: TGTGCCAGCAGCGTAGATTCGGCTAGCGGGGGTACTGGTGAGCAGTTCTTC. Translation: CASSVDSASGGTGEQFF. V is TRBV9 and J is TRBJ2-1, with TRBD2 identical over 10 bases. The CDR3 has 17 amino acids. Looked up from germline, CDR1 is SGDLS and CDR2 is YYNGEE. The junction had 12 bases not matched to a gene; V was cut back by 0 bases and J by 9 bases.

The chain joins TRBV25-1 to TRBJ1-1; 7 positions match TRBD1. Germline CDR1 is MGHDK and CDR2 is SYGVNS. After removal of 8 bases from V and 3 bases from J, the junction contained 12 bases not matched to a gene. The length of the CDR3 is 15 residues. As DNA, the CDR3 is TGTGCCAGCGCTTCCCGACAGGGTGTACACACTGAAGCTTTCTTT. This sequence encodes CASASRQGVHTEAFF.

The CDR3 nucleotides read TGTGCCAGCAGCGAACAGGGGGCGGCTGCTGGAAACACCATATATTTT. Protein: CASSEQGAAAGNTIYF. The chain has TRBV13 and TRBJ1-3; 9 nucleotides align to TRBD1. CDR3 size: 16 residues. J gave up 2 bases and V 5 bases, and 7 bases lay outside the gene matches. Germline V CDR1 and CDR2: PRHDT, FYEKMQ (reference sequence).

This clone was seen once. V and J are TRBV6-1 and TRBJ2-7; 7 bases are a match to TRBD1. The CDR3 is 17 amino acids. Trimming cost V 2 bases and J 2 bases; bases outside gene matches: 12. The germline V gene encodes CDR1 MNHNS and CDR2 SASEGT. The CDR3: CASSEMLGTDETYEQYF. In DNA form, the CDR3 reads TGTGCCAGCAGTGAAATGCTTGGGACAGATGAAACCTACGAGCAGTACTTC.

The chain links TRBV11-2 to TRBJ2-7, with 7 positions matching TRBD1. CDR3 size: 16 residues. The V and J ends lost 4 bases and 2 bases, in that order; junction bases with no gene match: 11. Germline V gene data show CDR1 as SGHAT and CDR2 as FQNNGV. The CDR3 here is CASSSMPGQSPYEQYF. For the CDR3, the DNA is TGTGCCAGCAGCTCAATGCCGGGACAGTCTCCCTACGAGCAGTACTTC.

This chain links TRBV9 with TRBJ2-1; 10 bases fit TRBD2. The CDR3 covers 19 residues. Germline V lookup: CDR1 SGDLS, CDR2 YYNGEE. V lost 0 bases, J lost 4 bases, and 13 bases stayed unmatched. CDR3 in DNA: TGTGCCAGCAGCGTAGCTACGGGGGGGCAAGCGGGAGGGTACAATGAGCAGTTCTTC. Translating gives CASSVATGGQAGGYNEQFF.

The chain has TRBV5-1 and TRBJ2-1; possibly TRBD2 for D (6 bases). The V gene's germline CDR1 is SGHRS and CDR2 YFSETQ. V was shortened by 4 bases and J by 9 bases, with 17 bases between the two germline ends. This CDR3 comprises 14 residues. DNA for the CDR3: TGCGCCAGCAGCCCTAACTGGGGAGGCGGTGAGCAGTTCTTC. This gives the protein CASSPNWGGGEQFF. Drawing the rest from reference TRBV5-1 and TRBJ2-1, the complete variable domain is KAGVTQTPRYLIKTRGQQVTLSCSPISGHRSVSWYQQTPGQGLQFLFEYFSETQRNKGNFPGRFSGRQFSNSRSEMNVSTLELGDSALYLCASSPNWGGGEQFFGPGTRLTVL.

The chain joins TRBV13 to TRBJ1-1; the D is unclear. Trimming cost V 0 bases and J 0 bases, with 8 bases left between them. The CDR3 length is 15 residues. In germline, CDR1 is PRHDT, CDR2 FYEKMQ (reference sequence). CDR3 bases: TGTGCCAGCAGCTTAGGGTTACTGATGAACACTGAAGCTTTCTTT. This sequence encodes CASSLGLLMNTEAFF.

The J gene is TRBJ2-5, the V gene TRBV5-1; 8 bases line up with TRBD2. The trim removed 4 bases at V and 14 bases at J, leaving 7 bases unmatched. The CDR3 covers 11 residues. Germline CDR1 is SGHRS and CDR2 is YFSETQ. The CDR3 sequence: CASSAAGGTYF. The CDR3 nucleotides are TGCGCCAGCAGCGCCGCGGGGGGAACATACTTC.

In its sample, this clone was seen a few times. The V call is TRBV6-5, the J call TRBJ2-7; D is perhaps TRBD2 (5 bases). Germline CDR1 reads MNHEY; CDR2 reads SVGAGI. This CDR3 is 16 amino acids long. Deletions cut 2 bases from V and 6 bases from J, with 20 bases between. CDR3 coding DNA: TGTGCCAGCAGTTACAACAGACCACCCTCTCGGGGCGAGCAGTACTTC. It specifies CASSYNRPPSRGEQYF.